The rows below give T cell receptor beta chains drawn from one sample of a study of shared clonotypes between healthy human individuals. Clones were read by immunoSEQ multiplex PCR, and TCRdb kept only the in-frame ones, dropping some. Here the sample spans around 2.5 million clones, more than 85% being singletons. The specimen sequenced was naive CD4+ T cells from PBMCs. The source of these receptors is a man younger than 30 in good health. Some clones in this sample may be carry-over from other donors' samples. Each CDR3 is given with its conserved first and last residue. A D gene is named only where the DNA matches it firmly. Clone sizes are given selectively: once, few, many, or a class where the clone is expanded.

clone_size: -; j_call: TRBJ2-5; d_call: TRBD1; cdr3_length: 14; v_call: TRBV7-9; cdr3_aa: CASRWTGSEETQYF; cdr3_nt: TGTGCCAGCAGGTGGACAGGCAGCGAGGAGACCCAGTACTTC
clone_size: -; j_call: TRBJ2-5; d_call: TRBD2; cdr3_length: 13; v_call: TRBV29-1; cdr3_aa: CSGGGRRAETQYF; cdr3_nt: TGCAGCGGGGGCGGGAGAAGGGCGGAGACCCAGTACTTC
clone_size: -; j_call: TRBJ1-4; d_call: -; cdr3_length: 14; v_call: TRBV28; cdr3_aa: CASSFRVRVEKLFF; cdr3_nt: TGTGCCAGCAGTTTTAGGGTGAGGGTTGAAAAACTGTTTTTT
clone_size: -; j_call: TRBJ1-1; d_call: TRBD1; cdr3_length: 13; v_call: TRBV29-1; cdr3_aa: CSVLRTGNTEAFF; cdr3_nt: TGCAGCGTACTTAGGACAGGGAACACTGAAGCTTTCTTT
clone_size: -; j_call: TRBJ2-7; d_call: TRBD1; cdr3_length: 13; v_call: TRBV2; cdr3_aa: CATRDRAAYEQYF; cdr3_nt: TGTGCCACCCGGGACAGGGCGGCCTACGAGCAGTACTTC
clone_size: once; j_call: TRBJ2-2; d_call: TRBD1; cdr3_length: 14; v_call: TRBV6-1; cdr3_aa: CASGRTGGGGELFF; cdr3_nt: TGTGCCAGCGGCCGGACAGGGGGAGGCGGGGAGCTGTTTTTT
clone_size: -; j_call: TRBJ2-5; d_call: TRBD1; cdr3_length: 14; v_call: TRBV7-9; cdr3_aa: CASSLGGQKETQYF; cdr3_nt: TGTGCCAGCAGCTTAGGGGGACAGAAAGAGACCCAGTACTTC
clone_size: -; j_call: TRBJ1-2; d_call: -; cdr3_length: 14; v_call: TRBV5-6; cdr3_aa: CASSAPGGNYGYTF; cdr3_nt: TGTGCCAGCAGCGCCCCCGGGGGGAACTATGGCTACACCTTC
clone_size: -; j_call: TRBJ2-3; d_call: -; cdr3_length: 14; v_call: TRBV6-5; cdr3_aa: CASRDSGKTDTQYF; cdr3_nt: TGTGCCAGCCGGGACAGCGGGAAAACAGATACGCAGTATTTT
clone_size: -; j_call: TRBJ1-1; d_call: -; cdr3_length: 15; v_call: TRBV6-5; cdr3_aa: CASSYSTLRFLGAFF; cdr3_nt: TGTGCCAGCAGTTACTCGACTTTGAGGTTCCTAGGGGCTTTCTTT
clone_size: -; j_call: TRBJ2-2; d_call: TRBD1; cdr3_length: 14; v_call: TRBV5-4; cdr3_aa: CASSLIGGSGELFF; cdr3_nt: TGTGCCAGCAGCTTGATAGGGGGCTCCGGGGAGCTGTTTTTT
clone_size: -; j_call: TRBJ1-4; d_call: TRBD1; cdr3_length: 15; v_call: TRBV7-3; cdr3_aa: CASSRTGAANEKLFF; cdr3_nt: TGTGCCAGCAGCAGGACAGGGGCGGCTAATGAAAAACTGTTTTTT
clone_size: -; j_call: TRBJ2-2; d_call: -; cdr3_length: 14; v_call: TRBV19; cdr3_aa: CASSLRRGTGELFF; cdr3_nt: TGTGCCAGTAGTCTCCGGAGGGGCACCGGGGAGCTGTTTTTT
clone_size: -; j_call: TRBJ2-3; d_call: TRBD2; cdr3_length: 17; v_call: TRBV5-4; cdr3_aa: CASSPGLAGGQLDTQYF; cdr3_nt: TGTGCCAGCAGCCCCGGACTAGCGGGAGGGCAGTTGGATACGCAGTATTTT
clone_size: -; j_call: TRBJ2-2; d_call: -; cdr3_length: 14; v_call: TRBV11-3; cdr3_aa: CASSSGQNTGELFF; cdr3_nt: TGTGCCAGCAGCTCGGGACAGAACACCGGGGAGCTGTTTTTT
clone_size: -; j_call: TRBJ2-7; d_call: -; cdr3_length: 15; v_call: TRBV9; cdr3_aa: CASSVIPGSSYEQYF; cdr3_nt: TGTGCCAGCAGCGTAATACCGGGATCCTCCTACGAGCAGTACTTC
clone_size: once; j_call: TRBJ1-2; d_call: TRBD1; cdr3_length: 13; v_call: TRBV5-4; cdr3_aa: CASTGQALVGYTF; cdr3_nt: TGTGCCAGCACCGGACAGGCTTTAGTGGGCTACACCTTC
clone_size: once; j_call: TRBJ2-4; d_call: -; cdr3_length: 13; v_call: TRBV7-9; cdr3_aa: CASSLEGGSIQYF; cdr3_nt: TGTGCCAGCAGCTTAGAGGGGGGTAGCATTCAGTACTTC
clone_size: -; j_call: TRBJ1-2; d_call: -; cdr3_length: 11; v_call: TRBV28; cdr3_aa: CASSFRQGYTF; cdr3_nt: TGTGCCAGCAGTTTTCGGCAAGGCTACACCTTC
clone_size: once; j_call: TRBJ1-4; d_call: -; cdr3_length: 16; v_call: TRBV5-1; cdr3_aa: CASSLGAYGGSEKLFF; cdr3_nt: TGCGCCAGCAGCTTGGGGGCCTATGGGGGAAGTGAAAAACTGTTTTTT
clone_size: -; j_call: TRBJ2-2; d_call: -; cdr3_length: 15; v_call: TRBV5-1; cdr3_aa: CASSRGTALGGELFF; cdr3_nt: TGCGCCAGCAGCCGCGGGACAGCCTTAGGCGGGGAGCTGTTTTTT
clone_size: few; j_call: TRBJ1-1; d_call: -; cdr3_length: 14; v_call: TRBV5-1; cdr3_aa: CASSREGGNTEAFF; cdr3_nt: TGCGCCAGCAGCCGGGAGGGAGGGAACACTGAAGCTTTCTTT
clone_size: -; j_call: TRBJ2-5; d_call: -; cdr3_length: 11; v_call: TRBV2; cdr3_aa: CASSVEETQYF; cdr3_nt: TGTGCCAGCAGTGTGGAAGAGACCCAGTACTTC
clone_size: -; j_call: TRBJ2-1; d_call: -; cdr3_length: 11; v_call: TRBV28; cdr3_aa: CASSRVNEQFF; cdr3_nt: TGTGCCAGCAGTCGGGTGAATGAGCAGTTCTTC
clone_size: once; j_call: TRBJ2-7; d_call: TRBD1; cdr3_length: 14; v_call: TRBV6-6; cdr3_aa: CASREGQGASEQYF; cdr3_nt: TGTGCCAGCAGAGAAGGACAGGGGGCGAGCGAGCAGTACTTC
clone_size: -; j_call: TRBJ1-5; d_call: TRBD1; cdr3_length: 14; v_call: TRBV11-2; cdr3_aa: CASSGTGNNQPQHF; cdr3_nt: TGTGCCAGCAGCGGGACAGGGAACAATCAGCCCCAGCATTTT
clone_size: -; j_call: TRBJ2-1; d_call: TRBD2; cdr3_length: 15; v_call: TRBV27; cdr3_aa: CASSRSVSGTNEQFF; cdr3_nt: TGTGCCAGCAGCCGATCCGTTAGCGGGACCAATGAGCAGTTCTTC
clone_size: -; j_call: TRBJ1-5; d_call: -; cdr3_length: 14; v_call: TRBV19; cdr3_aa: CASRFQNSNQPQHF; cdr3_nt: TGTGCCAGCCGCTTCCAAAATAGCAATCAGCCCCAGCATTTT
clone_size: few; j_call: TRBJ2-1; d_call: TRBD2; cdr3_length: 13; v_call: TRBV30; cdr3_aa: CAWGEGPNNEQFF; cdr3_nt: TGTGCCTGGGGGGAGGGGCCAAACAATGAGCAGTTCTTC
clone_size: few; j_call: TRBJ2-7; d_call: -; cdr3_length: 14; v_call: TRBV6-5; cdr3_aa: CASTRTASSYEQYF; cdr3_nt: TGTGCCAGCACTCGGACAGCTAGCTCCTACGAGCAGTACTTC
clone_size: once; j_call: TRBJ2-1; d_call: TRBD2; cdr3_length: 15; v_call: TRBV7-3; cdr3_aa: CASRKREGEYNEQFF; cdr3_nt: TGTGCCAGCAGAAAACGGGAGGGAGAGTACAATGAGCAGTTCTTC
clone_size: once; j_call: TRBJ1-1; d_call: -; cdr3_length: 13; v_call: TRBV7-2; cdr3_aa: CASSLVVRSGAFF; cdr3_nt: TGTGCCAGCAGCTTAGTCGTAAGGTCGGGAGCTTTCTTT
clone_size: -; j_call: TRBJ1-2; d_call: -; cdr3_length: 13; v_call: TRBV2; cdr3_aa: CASSDRFPPRYTF; cdr3_nt: TGTGCCAGCAGCGATAGATTTCCCCCACGCTACACCTTC
clone_size: -; j_call: TRBJ1-2; d_call: TRBD1; cdr3_length: 16; v_call: TRBV4-2; cdr3_aa: CASSQVDRDHNYGYTF; cdr3_nt: TGTGCCAGCAGCCAAGTCGACAGGGACCATAACTATGGCTACACCTTC
clone_size: -; j_call: TRBJ2-7; d_call: -; cdr3_length: 12; v_call: TRBV30; cdr3_aa: CAWSGGTYEQYF; cdr3_nt: TGTGCCTGGAGTGGGGGAACCTACGAGCAGTACTTC
clone_size: -; j_call: TRBJ2-1; d_call: -; cdr3_length: 15; v_call: TRBV7-2; cdr3_aa: CASSRDPRGNNEQFF; cdr3_nt: TGTGCCAGCAGCCGAGACCCTCGCGGGAACAATGAGCAGTTCTTC
clone_size: -; j_call: TRBJ1-4; d_call: -; cdr3_length: 15; v_call: TRBV4-3; cdr3_aa: CASSQSGTGNEKLFF; cdr3_nt: TGCGCCAGCAGCCAAAGTGGTACAGGGAATGAAAAACTGTTTTTT